Following are 18 T cell receptor beta chains from one sample sequenced in a study of T cells in Graves' hyperthyroidism and ophthalmopathy. The TCR beta CDR3 regions underwent amplification using RNA transcripts as the source. First-round RT-PCR with HTBI primers amplified the TCR CDR3 region. TCRdb passed the multiplex PCR reads through MiXCR, listing each CDR3 protein once. The data contain under 350,000 distinct CDR3 sequences, 15% to 20% of them seen just once; the ten biggest clones take up over 50%. The sample comprised blood. The origin of the receptors is a woman aged 55-70 years with Graves' ophthalmopathy.

CDR3 residues: CASSFQGNTGELFF. The DNA for the CDR3 is TGTGCCAGCAGCTTCCAGGGAAACACCGGGGAGCTGTTTTTT. V gene TRBV11-2 combines with J gene TRBJ2-2; D perhaps matches TRBD1 (5 bases). V was shortened by 3 bases and J by 2 bases, with 7 bases between the two germline ends. Germline loops: CDR1 SGHAT, CDR2 FQNNGV. The CDR3 is 14 residues long.

This clonotype was seen only once. The rearrangement links TRBV27 to TRBJ2-1; 10 nucleotides line up with TRBD2. The CDR3 runs 16 residues. Looked up from germline, CDR1 is MNHEY and CDR2 is SMNVEV (reference sequence). Trimming removed 6 bases from V and 4 bases from J; junction bases left unmatched: 9. The CDR3 DNA reads TGTGCCAGCAGCCTCTTAGCGGGGGGCCCTTACAATGAGCAGTTCTTC. Protein product: CASSLLAGGPYNEQFF.

The CDR3 coding sequence is TGCAGTGCAAAAGGGACAGGGGTGCACGAGCAGTACTTC. This encodes CSAKGTGVHEQYF. V is TRBV20-1 and J is TRBJ2-7; 10 bases align to TRBD1. CDR1 and CDR2 from the germline V gene are DFQATT and SNEGSKA (reference sequence). The CDR3 consists of 13 residues. V shed 6 bases and J 5 bases; nucleotides not matched to a gene: 7.

The table lists this clonotype with a few counts. The chain couples TRBV24-1 to TRBJ1-1; 7 bases map to TRBD1. Losses at the gene ends were 4 bases for V and 1 base for J; bases not matched to a gene: 5. The V gene's germline CDR1 is KGHDR and CDR2 SFDVKD. The CDR3 loop spans 15 amino acids. The CDR3, as DNA: TGTGCCACCAGTGACACCGGGACAGAGAACACTGAAGCTTTCTTT. It encodes CATSDTGTENTEAFF.

This clonotype was seen at least ten times. The chain uses TRBV20-1 and TRBJ2-3; D unclear. The V end was cut by 0 bases, the J end by 2 bases, with 12 bases between. Germline V gene sequence: CDR1 DFQATT, CDR2 SNEGSKA (reference sequence). This CDR3 is 15 amino acids long. The CDR3 DNA sequence: TGCAGTGCTAGAGATTTTGGGTCCCCCACAGATACGCAGTATTTT. Its translation: CSARDFGSPTDTQYF.

V and J are TRBV11-3 and TRBJ2-3; the match to TRBD2 covers 11 bases. CDR3 length: 14 residues. V gave up 5 bases and J gave up 5 bases; unmatched junction bases: 3. The germline V gene encodes CDR1 SGHNT and CDR2 YENEEA. The CDR3 DNA follows: TGTGCCAGCAGCCGGGGGACTAGCGGAGATACGCAGTATTTT. Its translation is CASSRGTSGDTQYF.

This clonotype was seen repeatedly, ten times or more. The chain links TRBV7-2 to TRBJ1-2; no firm D call. There are 12 residues in the CDR3. Germline lookup yields CDR1 SGHTA and CDR2 FQGNSA. V was shortened by 5 bases and J by 5 bases, with 9 bases between the two germline ends. The CDR3, as DNA: TGTGCCAGCAGCCCCCGGAATTATGGCTACACCTTC. Translating it yields CASSPRNYGYTF.

This clonotype was counted ten times or more. This sequence joins TRBV20-1 and TRBJ2-3; 8 nucleotides match TRBD2. The length of the CDR3 is 17 residues. Per the germline V gene, CDR1 is DFQATT and CDR2 is SNEGSKA (reference sequence). V lost 2 bases, J lost 2 bases, and 12 bases stayed unmatched. CDR3 region: CSARLIAGPRSTDTQYF. The CDR3 nucleotides read TGCAGTGCTAGACTTATAGCGGGACCCAGATCCACAGATACGCAGTATTTT.

In the case of this clonotype: The germline gene is not matched at one end of the junction; a read error may be the cause. The chain uses TRBV29-1 and TRBJ2-1; 9 bases agree with TRBD2. This CDR3 is 12 amino acids long. Looked up from germline, CDR1 is SQVTM and CDR2 is ANQGSEA. CDR3 sequence reads: CRGTSMYNEQFF. CDR3 in DNA: TGTAGGGGGACTAGCATGTACAATGAGCAGTTCTTC.

The table lists this clonotype with many counts. The junction and the germline gene differ at one end; a read error may be behind it. The chain combines TRBV24-1 with TRBJ2-2; no reliable D call. The CDR3 has 15 amino acids. The germline gives CDR1 KGHDR, CDR2 SFDVKD. CDR3 residues: CATSDLLFNSGELFF. Written as DNA, the CDR3 is TGTGCCACCAGTGATTTGCTCTTCAACAGCGGGGAGCTGTTTTTT.

The chain is built from TRBV15 and TRBJ2-5; a possible D gene is TRBD2 (6 bases). Per the germline V gene, CDR1 is LNHNV and CDR2 is YYDKDF (reference sequence). The CDR3 runs to 14 residues. Trimming removed 1 base from V and 4 bases from J, with 10 bases in between. CDR3 bases: TGTGCCACCAGCAGAGGCGCGGGGTCAGAGACCCAGTACTTC. This encodes CATSRGAGSETQYF.

In DNA form, the CDR3 reads TGCGCCAGCAGCTTGGTGGCTAGCGGGAATGCAGAGACCCAGTACTTC. Its translation is CASSLVASGNAETQYF. The chain uses TRBV5-1 and TRBJ2-5; TRBD2 agrees at 9 bases. Germline V gives CDR1 SGHRS, CDR2 YFSETQ. The CDR3 has 16 amino acids. J gave up 4 bases and V 0 bases, and 7 bases lay outside the gene matches.

This clonotype was counted ten times or more. The chain has TRBV27 and TRBJ1-6; D call uncertain. Germline V CDR1 and CDR2: MNHEY, SMNVEV (reference sequence). CDR3 length: 12 amino acids. V lost 5 bases to trimming and J lost 7 bases, with 6 bases between them. This chain's CDR3 is CASSRPNSPLHF. The CDR3 DNA reads TGTGCCAGCAGTCGTCCGAATTCACCCCTCCACTTT.

This clonotype was detected ten times or more. The V call is TRBV28, the J call TRBJ2-7; weak D call: TRBD2 (5 bases). Germline CDR1 reads MDHEN; CDR2 reads SYDVKM. The CDR3 contains 13 residues. V lost 8 bases, J lost 7 bases, and 18 bases lay in between. The CDR3 DNA reads as TGTGCCAGCCAAAACCGGCAGCGAGGGGAGCAGTACTTC. This sequence encodes CASQNRQRGEQYF.

This clonotype appeared a few times. The rearrangement joins TRBV4-3 to TRBJ2-2; 9 nucleotides match TRBD1. CDR1 is LGHNA, CDR2 YSLEER, per germline. V was clipped by 3 bases and J by 4 bases; unmatched bases: 6. The CDR3 is 16 amino acids. The CDR3 sequence is CASSHGTGRITGELFF. CDR3 in DNA: TGCGCCAGCAGCCACGGGACAGGGAGGATCACCGGGGAGCTGTTTTTT.

As concerns this clonotype: Germline is not matched at one junction end, which may reflect a read error. The gene calls are TRBV18 and TRBJ2-7, with unresolved D. The CDR3 loop spans 14 amino acids. Germline lookup yields CDR1 KGHSH and CDR2 LQKENI. The CDR3 loop is CAGSGQARSYEQYF. The CDR3 nucleotides are TGTGCCGGCTCAGGTCAGGCCCGCTCCTACGAGCAGTACTTC.

This clonotype was observed a few times. This chain uses TRBV5-8 with TRBJ2-1, with D perhaps matching TRBD1 or TRBD2 (5 bases each). Germline V gene lookup returns CDR1 SGHTS and CDR2 YDEGEE. V shed 2 bases and J shed 3 bases, with 12 bases lying between them. The CDR3 sequence is 15 residues long. CDR3 DNA: TGTGCCAGCAGCTTTACCGGGACGTACTACAATGAGCAGTTCTTC. It codes for CASSFTGTYYNEQFF.

This clonotype has at least ten counts. This rearrangement joins TRBV20-1 to TRBJ2-3, with D possibly being TRBD2 (5 bases). The CDR3 length is 12 residues. Germline values: CDR1 DFQATT, CDR2 SNEGSKA (reference sequence). The CDR3 coding sequence is TGCGCCTGGACGACGGGGACAGATACGCAGTATTTT. This encodes CAWTTGTDTQYF.